The 20 T cell receptor beta chains in this list originate from one sample, sequenced in a study of CD8 T cells in ankylosing spondylitis. From the 5' RACE reads, TCRdb called clonotypes with MiXCR, one entry per CDR3 protein. The sample consists of 150,000 to 200,000 distinct CDR3 sequences, 11% of them appearing once. The sequenced sample was blood, either unsorted or a sorted T cell fraction (not recorded which). The source of these receptors is a male donor with ankylosing spondylitis or in good health (not recorded which).

The chain combines TRBV20-1 with TRBJ2-1, with 8 bases fitting TRBD2. V lost 1 base, J lost 6 bases, and 8 bases stayed unmatched. CDR1 DFQATT and CDR2 SNEGSKA come from the germline V gene (reference sequence). There are 15 residues in the CDR3. Written as DNA, the CDR3 is TGCAGTGCTAGAGTCGGGACTAGGTTTTCCAATGAGCAGTTCTTC. This codes for CSARVGTRFSNEQFF.

Written as DNA, the CDR3 is TGTGCCAGCAAGGAGAGAGGGGACACTGAAGCTTTCTTT. Encoded protein: CASKERGDTEAFF. This chain joins TRBV7-9 and TRBJ1-1; a weak D match, TRBD1 (5 bases). V was pared by 7 bases and J by 3 bases, with 12 bases between. The V gene's germline CDR1 is SEHNR and CDR2 FQNEAQ (reference sequence). The CDR3 runs 13 residues.

This sequence joins TRBV29-1 and TRBJ2-4, with D possibly matching TRBD2 (5 bases). Germline V gives CDR1 SQVTM, CDR2 ANQGSEA. The CDR3 runs 13 residues. Deletions cut 2 bases from V and 3 bases from J, with 8 bases between. The CDR3 spells CSVELALKNIQYF. In DNA form, the CDR3 reads TGCAGCGTTGAACTAGCCCTCAAAAACATTCAGTACTTC.

This clonotype appeared many times. The chain combines TRBV2 with TRBJ1-1, with D perhaps matching TRBD1 (6 bases). Germline V gene lookup returns CDR1 SNHLY and CDR2 FYNNEI. The CDR3 has 15 amino acids. V shed 3 bases and J shed 4 bases, with 15 bases lying between them. CDR3 DNA: TGTGCCAGCAGTGACAGGGGCGGTATATCCACTGAAGCTTTCTTT. Translation gives CASSDRGGISTEAFF.

This clonotype was counted many times. Here the CDR3 DNA reads TGCGCCAGCAGCTCCGGGACTAGCGGGGGCACAGATACGCAGTATTTT. It yields the protein CASSSGTSGGTDTQYF. The V gene is TRBV5-1, the J gene TRBJ2-3, with 13 nucleotides matching TRBD2. Germline loops: CDR1 SGHRS, CDR2 YFSETQ. Trimming at V came to 3 bases and at J to 1 base, leaving 2 bases not matched to a gene. There are 16 residues in the CDR3.

V usage is TRBV15 and J usage is TRBJ2-3; D not certain. Germline-derived CDR1 and CDR2 are LNHNV and YYDKDF (reference sequence). The CDR3 covers 16 residues. Trimming pared 5 bases from V and 0 bases from J, leaving 15 bases between. CDR3 in amino acids: CATSRSGPSSTDTQYF. CDR3 coding DNA: TGTGCCACCAGCCGGTCGGGCCCCTCTAGCACAGATACGCAGTATTTT.

This clonotype was seen repeatedly, ten times or more. The chain joins TRBV29-1 to TRBJ2-1; no firm D call. The CDR3 is 10 amino acids. V was pared by 2 bases and J by 9 bases, with 5 bases between. The V gene's germline CDR1 is SQVTM and CDR2 ANQGSEA. The CDR3 loop reads CSVEILEQFF. Written as DNA, the CDR3 is TGCAGCGTTGAAATCCTTGAGCAGTTCTTC.

This clonotype was seen at least ten times. The V and J genes are TRBV15 and TRBJ2-3; D possibly corresponds to TRBD1 (6 bases). Per the germline V gene, CDR1 is LNHNV and CDR2 is YYDKDF (reference sequence). The CDR3 runs 16 residues. Trimming shortened V by 2 bases and J by 2 bases, and 14 bases separated the two germline ends. Here the CDR3 DNA reads TGTGCCACCAGCAGACGCCAGGGGATTACCACAGATACGCAGTATTTT. It translates to CATSRRQGITTDTQYF.

This clonotype appeared a few times. The V and J genes are TRBV5-1 and TRBJ2-7; D remains ambiguous. The V gene lost 4 bases and the J gene lost 5 bases, with 22 bases spanning the gap. Germline V gene sequence: CDR1 SGHRS, CDR2 YFSETQ. CDR3 length: 16 residues. The CDR3 DNA sequence: TGCGCCAGCAGCCAAGAATACCCACGGCTAAGGAACGAGCAGTACTTC. Protein sequence: CASSQEYPRLRNEQYF.

This clonotype was picked up many times. The chain uses TRBV6-2 or TRBV6-3 and TRBJ2-1, with 9 bases fitting TRBD2. Trimming at V came to 6 bases and at J to 4 bases, leaving 13 bases not matched to a gene. The germline CDR1 and CDR2 sequences are MNHEY and SVGEGT. The CDR3 has 17 residues. The CDR3 coding sequence is TGTGCCAGCAGCCTAAGGGTCCGGACTAGCGCTTACAATGAGCAGTTCTTC. Its translation: CASSLRVRTSAYNEQFF.

This clonotype was picked up a small number of times. The junction and the germline gene differ at one end; a read error may be behind it. V gene TRBV29-1 combines with J gene TRBJ2-2; 9 bases match TRBD1. CDR1 SQVTM and CDR2 ANQGSEA come from the germline V gene. This CDR3 has 14 residues. The CDR3, as DNA: TGCAGCGTTGAAGTGGGACAGGGCACCGAGGAGCTGTTTTTT. Protein product: CSVEVGQGTEELFF.

Many counts were recorded for this clonotype. The chain recombines TRBV3-1 with TRBJ2-7; 7 bases match TRBD2. Looked up from germline, CDR1 is LGHDT and CDR2 is YNNKEL (reference sequence). Trimming at V came to 3 bases and at J to 6 bases, leaving 5 bases not matched to a gene. The CDR3 runs to 13 residues. This CDR3 reads CASSQGGPREQYF. The CDR3 DNA sequence: TGTGCCAGCAGCCAGGGAGGGCCCCGCGAGCAGTACTTC.

This clonotype was seen at least ten times. This chain joins TRBV20-1 and TRBJ1-5; maybe TRBD1 (6 bases). Deletions cut 5 bases from V and 8 bases from J, with 16 bases between. The germline CDR1 and CDR2 sequences are DFQATT and SNEGSKA (reference sequence). The CDR3 length is 13 residues. The DNA for the CDR3 is TGCAGTGCTCAGGGGACGGCTCGGGAGCCCCAGCATTTT. Its protein product is CSAQGTAREPQHF.

In its sample, this clonotype was seen a few times. The chain links TRBV29-1 to TRBJ2-5, with D hard to call. The germline V gene has CDR1 SQVTM and CDR2 ANQGSEA. This CDR3 comprises 12 residues. Trimming stripped 6 bases from V and 2 bases from J, with 10 bases between. Here the CDR3 reads CSVHGIQETQYF. CDR3 DNA sequence: TGCAGCGTCCATGGGATTCAAGAGACCCAGTACTTC.

This clonotype occurred many times. The V call is TRBV6-5, the J call TRBJ1-2, with TRBD1 identical over 10 bases. The CDR3 contains 16 residues. V shed 7 bases, J shed 4 bases, and the junction held 12 bases outside the gene matches. Germline lookup yields CDR1 MNHEY and CDR2 SVGAGI. The CDR3 here is CASTYSRQGASYGYTF. The DNA of the CDR3 is TGTGCCAGCACCTACTCCAGACAGGGGGCGAGCTATGGCTACACCTTC.

This clonotype has a count of ten or more. A junction boundary mismatches the germline segment, possibly from a read error. V gene TRBV28 combines with J gene TRBJ2-3; no reliable D call. The CDR3 totals 13 residues. Germline V gene lookup returns CDR1 MDHEN and CDR2 SYDVKM. CDR3 nucleotide sequence: TGTGCCAGCAAAAAGGGTAGCAGAGATACGCAGTATTTT. Residues: CASKKGSRDTQYF.

This clonotype has at least ten counts. The V gene is TRBV9, the J gene TRBJ2-1, with D uncertain. V shed 0 bases and J shed 7 bases, with 8 bases lying between them. CDR3 length equals 13 residues. Germline V gene data show CDR1 as SGDLS and CDR2 as YYNGEE. CDR3: CASSVDGPNEQFF. The CDR3 DNA is TGTGCCAGCAGCGTAGACGGGCCGAATGAGCAGTTCTTC. Looking up the rest from reference TRBV9 and TRBJ2-1 gives the full variable domain: DSGVTQTPKHLITATGQRVTLRCSPRSGDLSVYWYQQSLDQGLQFLIQYYNGEERAKGNILERFSAQQFPDLHSELNLSSLELGDSALYFCASSVDGPNEQFFGPGTRLTVL.

This clonotype was picked up many times. This chain links TRBV5-6 with TRBJ1-3; 8 nucleotides agree with TRBD1. The length of the CDR3 is 14 residues. The ends lost 4 bases at V and 2 bases at J; junction bases unmatched: 2. Germline V CDR1 and CDR2: SGHDT, YYEEEE. CDR3 in DNA: TGTGCCAGCAGCCCCAGGGGGCCTGGAAACACCATATATTTT. This sequence encodes CASSPRGPGNTIYF.

This clonotype was seen many times. The chain recombines TRBV6-5 with TRBJ2-1; TRBD1 might be the D (6 bases). V lost 6 bases and J lost 3, with 15 bases in between. CDR1 and CDR2 from the germline V gene are MNHEY and SVGAGI. The CDR3 consists of 15 residues. The CDR3 DNA sequence: TGTGCCAGCAGCCCTAAGACAGGACACTACAATGAGCAGTTCTTC. This gives the protein CASSPKTGHYNEQFF.

Many counts were recorded for this clonotype. The genes are TRBV5-6 and TRBJ2-7, with D unresolved. V dropped 1 base and J dropped 0 bases, with 8 bases sitting between them. The CDR3 runs to 14 residues. Germline CDR1 and CDR2: SGHDT and YYEEEE. CDR3 sequence: CASSLSRTSYEQYF. CDR3 DNA: TGTGCCAGCAGCTTGAGCCGGACCTCCTACGAGCAGTACTTC.